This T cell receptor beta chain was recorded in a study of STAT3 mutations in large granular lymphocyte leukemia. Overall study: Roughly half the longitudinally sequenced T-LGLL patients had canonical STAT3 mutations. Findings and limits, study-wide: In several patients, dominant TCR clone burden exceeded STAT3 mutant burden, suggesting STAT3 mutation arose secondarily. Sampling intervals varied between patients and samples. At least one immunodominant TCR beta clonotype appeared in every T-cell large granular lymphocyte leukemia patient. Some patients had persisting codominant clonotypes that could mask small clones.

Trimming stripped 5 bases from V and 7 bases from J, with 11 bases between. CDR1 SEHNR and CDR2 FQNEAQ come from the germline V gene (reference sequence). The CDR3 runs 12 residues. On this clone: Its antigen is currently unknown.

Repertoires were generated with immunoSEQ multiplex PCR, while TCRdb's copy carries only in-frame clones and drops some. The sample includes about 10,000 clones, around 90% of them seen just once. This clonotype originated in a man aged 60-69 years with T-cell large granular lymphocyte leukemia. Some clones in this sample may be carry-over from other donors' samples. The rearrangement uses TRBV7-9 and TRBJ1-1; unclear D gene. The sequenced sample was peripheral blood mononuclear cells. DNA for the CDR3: TGTGCCAGCAGCCTCGTGAGGCTTGAAGCTTTCTTT. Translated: CASSLVRLEAFF.